This T cell receptor beta chain was obtained from a study of neoadjuvant anti-PD-1 for oral cavity cancer. J gave up 2 bases and V 5 bases, and 5 bases lay outside the gene matches. There are 15 residues in the CDR3. Looked up from germline, CDR1 is SGHRS and CDR2 is YFSETQ. Clones were read by immunoSEQ multiplex PCR, and TCRdb kept only the in-frame ones, dropping some. Among about 32,000 clones, 80% were seen once, and the ten largest hold around 3.3%. Time point denoted: after neoadjuvant nivolumab, at surgical resection. The origin of this receptor is a person between 40 and 85 years old with oral cavity squamous cell carcinoma. The genes are TRBV5-1 and TRBJ2-2; 8 bases fit TRBD1. Material: PBMCs, obtained after nivolumab (anti-PD-1) treatment. CDR3 coding DNA: TGCGCCAGCAGACCGACAGGGGTAAACACCGGGGAGCTGTTTTTT. Protein sequence: CASRPTGVNTGELFF.